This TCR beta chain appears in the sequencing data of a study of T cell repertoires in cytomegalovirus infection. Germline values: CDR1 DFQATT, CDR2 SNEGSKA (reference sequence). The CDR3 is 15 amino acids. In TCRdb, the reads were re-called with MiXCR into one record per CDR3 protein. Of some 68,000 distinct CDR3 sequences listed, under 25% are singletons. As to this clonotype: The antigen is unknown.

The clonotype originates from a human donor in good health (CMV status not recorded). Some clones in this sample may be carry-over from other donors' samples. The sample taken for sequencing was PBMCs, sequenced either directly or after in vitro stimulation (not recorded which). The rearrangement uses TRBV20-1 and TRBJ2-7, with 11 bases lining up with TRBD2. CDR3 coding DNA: TGCAGCGCCGGGTCGACTAGCGGGATATTTTACGAGCAGTACTTC. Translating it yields CSAGSTSGIFYEQYF.